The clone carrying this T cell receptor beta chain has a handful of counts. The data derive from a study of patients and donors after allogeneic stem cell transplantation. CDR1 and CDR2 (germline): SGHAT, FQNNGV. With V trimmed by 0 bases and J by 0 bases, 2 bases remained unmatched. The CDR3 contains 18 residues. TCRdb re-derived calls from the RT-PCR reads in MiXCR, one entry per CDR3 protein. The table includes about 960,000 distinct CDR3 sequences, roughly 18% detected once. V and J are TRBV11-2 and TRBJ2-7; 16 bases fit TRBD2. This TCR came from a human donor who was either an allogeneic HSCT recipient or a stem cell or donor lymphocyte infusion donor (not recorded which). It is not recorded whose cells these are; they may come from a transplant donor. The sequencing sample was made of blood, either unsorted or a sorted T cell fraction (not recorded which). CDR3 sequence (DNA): TGTGCCAGCAGCTTAGAGGGACTAGCGGGGGGGAGCTCCTACGAGCAGTACTTC. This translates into CASSLEGLAGGSSYEQYF.